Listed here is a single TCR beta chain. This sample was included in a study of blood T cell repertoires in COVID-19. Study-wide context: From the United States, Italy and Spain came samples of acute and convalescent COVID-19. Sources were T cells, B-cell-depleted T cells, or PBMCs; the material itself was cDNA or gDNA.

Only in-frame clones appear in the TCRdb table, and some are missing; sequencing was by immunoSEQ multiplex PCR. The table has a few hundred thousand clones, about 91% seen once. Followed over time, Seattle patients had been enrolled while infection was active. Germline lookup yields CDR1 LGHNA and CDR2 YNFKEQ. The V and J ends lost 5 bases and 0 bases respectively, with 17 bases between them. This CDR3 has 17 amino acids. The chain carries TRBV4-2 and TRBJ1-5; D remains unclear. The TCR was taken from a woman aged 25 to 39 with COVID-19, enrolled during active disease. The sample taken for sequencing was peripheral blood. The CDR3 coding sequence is TGTGCCAGCAGCTTGAGCTGGCAGGCCTATAGCAATCAGCCCCAGCATTTT. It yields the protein CASSLSWQAYSNQPQHF.